This TCR beta chain was sequenced for a study of cytomegalovirus exposure and HLA in healthy donors (dated 2017 in TCRdb). Study-wide context: An earlier analysis of roughly 570 of the donors reported 250 to 350 Gb of sequence data and 117 million unique TCR beta sequences obtained from approximately 180 million T cells. An early release that covered about 600 HLA-typed donors contained about 290 gigabases of sequencing data and tens of millions of unique TCR sequences. Of the approximately 400 genotyped donors, 75% to 85% were placed in the genetic ancestry cluster associated with self-reported Caucasian donors. The study was designed to test whether signatures of past pathogen exposure could be identified by cataloging public T cell receptors. The study profiled the T cell repertoires of 666 subjects by immunosequencing and related them to cytomegalovirus serostatus. In addition to the first cohort of around 670 subjects, a separate validation cohort of 120 different subjects was used. High-throughput TCR immunosequencing, statistical association of individual TCRs with disease status, and machine learning were combined to predict cytomegalovirus infection status. To study patterns of TCR occurrence, a later analysis re-analyzed previously published TCR beta repertoires from several hundred donors and added high-resolution HLA genotyping. In the later analysis, no new phenotypic data were used to find candidate immune exposures; instead, reliance was placed on TCR beta sequences and their occurrence across donors. In an earlier analysis of around 540 of the donors, high-throughput TCR beta sequencing was used to judge whether each TCR beta V gene segment behaved as functional or pseudogenic. Donor age, sex, ethnicity and CMV serostatus were collected together with the repertoire data. A later genetic analysis took genome-wide SNP genotypes for about 65% of the 666 donors and used that subset as a discovery cohort. All discovery cohort repertoires had been generated on a single sequencing platform. Class I and class II HLA loci were covered by the typing at four-digit resolution. Typing coverage differed by locus: A, B, C, DRB1 and DQB1 were typed in about 620-640 donors, DQA1 in about 500, DPA1 in some 600, and DPB1 in 400 to 490. Because of strong linkage in the cohort, a handful of DR-DQ haplotypes were treated as single units for association and clustering. On average, 235,054 unique TCR beta nucleotide sequences were sequenced per donor among more than 350 genotyped donors of the cohort, with around 19% of those sequences being non-productive. The paper's findings and limits, for the study overall: Sequencing depth was assumed to be roughly uniform across donors in the presence/absence analyses, though that assumption may not hold. A later analysis found that most CMV-associated TCR beta chains appeared HLA-restricted, with HLA associations seemingly driven largely by CMV exposure. In a later genetic analysis, fewer N-insertions in productive TCRs were reported among donors in an Asian-associated ancestry cluster than the roughly 710-donor mean. In a later analysis, several top co-occurrence clusters were reported to appear linked to parvovirus B19, influenza, CMV and Epstein-Barr virus. A further reported finding was that TCR beta sequences accurately predicted the HLA-A and HLA-B alleles for most subjects in the first cohort. In a later genetic analysis, a missense DCLRE1C variant was associated with V-gene and J-gene trimming of TCR beta chains, and the association was replicated in an independent cohort. Most TCR sequences were observed very rarely across donors, whereas some public TCRs were present in many individuals. Because counts were too low, more than 15 rarely observed V segments, including chromosome 9 orphons, were excluded from the earlier analysis of some 590 of the donors. A few of the identified cytomegalovirus-associated TCR beta chains were confirmed in vitro to be specific for cytomegalovirus antigens. The authors suggested that the approach could potentially be extended to other disease states and immunological phenotypes. A later analysis associated about 17,000 TCR beta sequences with specific HLA alleles at a false discovery rate of 0.05. A total of 150 to 200 TCR beta chains were listed by the study as associated with cytomegalovirus. In a later analysis, HLA-associated TCR beta chains were found to be more clonally expanded and to have lower generation probabilities than equally common non-associated chains. When HLA alleles, especially DR and DQ, strongly co-occurred, attributing TCR associations to individual alleles was difficult. A group of highly shared sequence variants was considered likely to be a technical artifact of the sequencing pipeline. In both the original and validation cohorts, the classifier was reported to diagnose cytomegalovirus status with high specificity and sensitivity. In an earlier analysis of under 600 of the donors, most TCR beta V segments were observed in productive rearrangements about 90% or about 30% of the time, broadly matching IMGT annotations. In this cohort, only TCR beta chains were sequenced, and detectable features were limited by the absence of alpha or paired-chain data. HLA typing was unavailable for some donors at each locus, so association tests used only the typed subset. In a later analysis, the rate of TCR association differed among HLA loci, with DRB1 alleles having the most associated TCRs and HLA-C alleles having the fewest. Correlated functional status among segregating V segments might be attributable to linkage disequilibrium, but an unknown experimental factor could not be ruled out. The only immune exposure information available for the cohort was CMV serostatus.

Notes on this clone: The antigen it recognizes is unknown.

The cohort comprised fewer than 750 healthy bone marrow donors. At the time of sampling, every cohort member was nominally healthy, though immune exposures that went unrecorded were likely present. The donor was CMV seropositive and belonged to the group of around 300 seropositive cohort members. Each donor provided a peripheral blood sample, and peripheral blood mononuclear cells were used for TCR beta sequencing. The Qiagen DNeasy Blood Extraction Kit was used to extract genomic DNA from the blood cell samples. Libraries were prepared through the immunoSEQ multiplex PCR assay. For the multiplex PCR, a mixture combining 60 forward primers for TCR Vbeta segments and 13 reverse primers for TCR Jbeta segments was used. A multiplex PCR assay on genomic DNA amplified the CDR3 region of rearranged TCR beta genes. Amplified TCR beta libraries were sequenced as 87-base-pair reads on the Illumina HiSeq System. The authors processed their data as follows. In a later analysis, 70 million to 95 million unique TCR beta chains were counted across the 500 to 700 repertoires, and approximately 11 million of these chains were shared by at least two donors. A nearest-neighbor algorithm error-corrected the raw reads and collapsed the reads into unique sequences, merging closely related sequences to remove PCR and sequencing errors. CDR3 sequences were aligned to IMGT reference sequences to assign V, D and J gene segments. For a sequence to be retained, a match of at least six nucleotides to both a V gene segment and a J gene segment was required. A rearrangement counted as productive if the CDR3 had no stop codons and remained in frame with V and J, and every other rearrangement counted as non-productive. Following IMGT convention, CDR3 was defined as the stretch from the second conserved V-encoded cysteine to the conserved J-encoded phenylalanine. Sequences without an unambiguous match to a single V gene segment were excluded from the earlier analysis of about 640 of the donors. In an earlier analysis of approximately 560 of the donors, a V segment was called functional when productive rearrangements were above 56.7%, and segregating when the standard deviation between donors exceeded 5%. To diagnose cytomegalovirus status from the catalog of TCR beta chain sequences, a statistical classification framework was built. V and J gene assignment, in a later analysis, came from comparing TCR nucleotide sequences with IMGT/GENE-DB human TR gene sequences. The TCRdist pipeline was used in a later analysis to assign CDR3 sequences and most-parsimonious VDJ recombination scenarios. In a later analysis, each TCR beta chain was defined by its CDR3 amino acid sequence together with its V-gene family, and reads without a unique V-gene family were excluded. A later analysis removed 592 highly shared, low-generation-probability nucleotide sequences to deal with suspected cross-contamination and a sequencing artifact. A later analysis calculated a clonal expansion index for each public chain from normalized within-repertoire ranks of inferred template counts. In a later analysis, generation probabilities were computed using a VDJ recombination model fitted to out-of-frame rearrangements, and the results were checked against IGoR. Hypergeometric tests were used in a later analysis to score TCR-TCR, TCR-HLA and TCR-CMV co-occurrence, with a repertoire-size bias correction applied to the TCR pairs. To estimate false discovery rates, a later analysis permuted the HLA or CMV assignments 20 times. In a later analysis, co-occurring TCRs were grouped using DBSCAN, with TCRdist sequence similarity added in when clustering inside HLA-allele-positive subsets. Repertoires with fewer than 30,000 or more than 120,000 public chains were left out of co-occurrence clustering, as were a few repertoires with anomalous nucleotide sharing. Entries here come from immuneACCESS through TCRdb and include only in-frame sequences with V and J called. Some clones fail to appear in such tables; in the studies checked, an unresolved V gene covers under half of the shortfall, and the cause of the remainder is unknown. D and trimming were read from the DNA, whereas the V and J calls and clone size are those reported in that table. For this sample, the table gives 200,000 to 250,000 clones. About 1.1% of the sample rests with the top ten.

Sequencing was performed on PBMCs. This clonotype was sampled from a girl aged 2 to 9 in good health and CMV-seropositive.

The DNA is TGTGCCAGCAATAGAGGGTACTACGAGCAGTACTTC. The encoded protein is CASNRGYYEQYF. This receptor chain uses TRBV28 and TRBJ2-7; the D gene is perhaps TRBD2, on 5 matching bases. Inclusive of the bounding cysteine and phenylalanine, the CDR3 is 12 residues long. Just CDR3 DNA is preserved here, 36 bases in frame from base 1. Cut back by 7 bases and 3 bases, the V and J ends lie 10 bases apart. Reading the germline V gene gives CDR1 MDHEN and CDR2 SYDVKM.